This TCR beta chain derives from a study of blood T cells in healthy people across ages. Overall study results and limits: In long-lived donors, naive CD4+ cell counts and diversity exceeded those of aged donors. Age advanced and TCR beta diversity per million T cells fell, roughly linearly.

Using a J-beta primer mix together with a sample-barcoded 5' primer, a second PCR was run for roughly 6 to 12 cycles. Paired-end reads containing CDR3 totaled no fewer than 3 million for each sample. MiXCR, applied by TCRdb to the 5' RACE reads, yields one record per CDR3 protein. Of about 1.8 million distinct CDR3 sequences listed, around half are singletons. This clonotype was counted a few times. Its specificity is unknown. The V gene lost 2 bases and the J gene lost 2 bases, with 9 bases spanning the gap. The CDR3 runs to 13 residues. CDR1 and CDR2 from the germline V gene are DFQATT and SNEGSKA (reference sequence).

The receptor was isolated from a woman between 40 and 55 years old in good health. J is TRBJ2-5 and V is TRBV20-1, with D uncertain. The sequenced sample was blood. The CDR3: CSARIGGQETQYF. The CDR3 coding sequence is TGCAGTGCTAGAATAGGCGGTCAAGAGACCCAGTACTTC.